A selection of T cell receptor beta chains follows, all from one sample in a study of blood T cell repertoires in COVID-19. Assay: immunoSEQ multiplex PCR; the TCRdb copy retains only in-frame clones and omits some. The sample has 70,000 to 100,000 clones; about 86% are singletons. Sequenced sample: peripheral blood. The receptors stem from a man older than 75 with active or convalescent COVID-19. The CDR3 runs from the conserved cysteine through the conserved F or W.

V: TRBV7-3
J: TRBJ2-5
CDR3: CASSRAVGETQYF

V: TRBV5-1
J: TRBJ2-2
CDR3: CASSLSLAGGPSTGELFF

V: TRBV7-8
J: TRBJ2-4
CDR3: CASTGSQGPKNIQYF

V: TRBV11-2
J: TRBJ2-7
CDR3: CASSLFLAGVGEQYF

V: TRBV15
J: TRBJ2-3
CDR3: CATSIGPRTDTQYF

V: TRBV3-1/TRBV3-2
J: TRBJ1-4
CDR3: CASSIGGTDNEKLFF

V: TRBV7-2
J: TRBJ2-3
CDR3: CASSFSTDTQYF

V: TRBV5-4
J: TRBJ2-3
CDR3: CASSLGGRGDTQYF

V: TRBV4-2
J: TRBJ1-1
CDR3: CASSQDRGLNTEAFF

V: TRBV11-3
J: TRBJ2-3
CDR3: CASSLGEFGDTQYF

V: TRBV5-6
J: TRBJ2-1
CDR3: CASSLGRGFHVF

V: TRBV7-2
J: TRBJ2-7
CDR3: CASSSTGSYEQYF

V: TRBV7-2
J: TRBJ2-5
CDR3: CASSINRGQETQYF

V: TRBV11-1
J: TRBJ1-1
CDR3: CASSSTGTGVTEAFF

V: TRBV28
J: TRBJ1-6
CDR3: CAINSSGGFSPLHF

V: TRBV4-2
J: TRBJ2-5
CDR3: CASSQMDNAGRVGTQYF

V: TRBV15
J: TRBJ2-1
CDR3: CATSRAKTSGVSYNEQFF

V: TRBV10-3
J: TRBJ2-1
CDR3: CAISTIPGLASKGSYNEQFF

V: TRBV24-1
J: TRBJ1-4
CDR3: CATEGVGEKLFF

V: TRBV3-1/TRBV3-2
J: TRBJ2-5
CDR3: CASSPRAGQETQYF

V: TRBV5-1
J: TRBJ1-1
CDR3: CASARTGMNTEAFF

V: TRBV11-3
J: TRBJ2-3
CDR3: CASSPTGVDTQYF

V: TRBV25-1
J: TRBJ1-2
CDR3: CASSESGDRVLYGYTF